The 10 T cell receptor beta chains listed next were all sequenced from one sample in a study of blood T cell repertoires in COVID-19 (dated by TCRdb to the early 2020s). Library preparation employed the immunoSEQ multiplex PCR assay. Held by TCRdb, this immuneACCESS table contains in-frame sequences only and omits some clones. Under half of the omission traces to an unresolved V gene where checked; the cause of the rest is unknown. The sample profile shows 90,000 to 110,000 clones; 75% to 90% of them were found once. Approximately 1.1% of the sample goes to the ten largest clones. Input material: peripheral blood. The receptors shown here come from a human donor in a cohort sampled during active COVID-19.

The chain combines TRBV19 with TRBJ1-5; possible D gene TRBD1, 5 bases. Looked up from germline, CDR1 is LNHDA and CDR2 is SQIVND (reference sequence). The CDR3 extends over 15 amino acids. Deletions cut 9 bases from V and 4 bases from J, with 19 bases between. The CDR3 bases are TGTGCCAGCAGCTCGGACACTTTTCTTAATCAGCCCCAGCATTTT. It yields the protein CASSSDTFLNQPQHF.

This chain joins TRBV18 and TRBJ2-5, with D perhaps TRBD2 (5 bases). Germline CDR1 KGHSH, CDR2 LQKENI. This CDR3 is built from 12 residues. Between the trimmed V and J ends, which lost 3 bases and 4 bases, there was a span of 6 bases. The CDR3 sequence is CASSPAGETQYF. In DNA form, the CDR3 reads TGTGCCAGCTCACCTGCGGGAGAGACCCAGTACTTC.

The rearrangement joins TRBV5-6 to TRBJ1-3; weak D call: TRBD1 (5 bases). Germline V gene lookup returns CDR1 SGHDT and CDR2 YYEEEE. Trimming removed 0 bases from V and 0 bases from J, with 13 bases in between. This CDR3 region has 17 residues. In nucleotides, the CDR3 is TGTGCCAGCAGCTTGGCACCGGGACTGAACTCTGGAAACACCATATATTTT. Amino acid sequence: CASSLAPGLNSGNTIYF. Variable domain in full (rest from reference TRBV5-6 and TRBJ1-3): DAGVTQSPTHLIKTRGQQVTLRCSPKSGHDTVSWYQQALGQGPQFIFQYYEEEERQRGNFPDRFSGHQFPNYSSELNVNALLLGDSALYLCASSLAPGLNSGNTIYFGEGSWLTVV.

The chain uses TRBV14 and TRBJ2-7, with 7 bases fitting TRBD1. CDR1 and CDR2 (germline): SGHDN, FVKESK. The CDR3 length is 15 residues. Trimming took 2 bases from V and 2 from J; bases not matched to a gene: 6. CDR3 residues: CASSQTGETTYEQYF. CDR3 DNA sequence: TGTGCCAGCAGCCAAACAGGGGAAACAACCTACGAGCAGTACTTC.

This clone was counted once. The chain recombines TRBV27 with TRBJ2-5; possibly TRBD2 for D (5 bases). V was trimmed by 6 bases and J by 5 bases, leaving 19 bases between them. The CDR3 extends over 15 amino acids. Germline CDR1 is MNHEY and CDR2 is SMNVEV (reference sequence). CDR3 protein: CASSRIPGTEETQYF. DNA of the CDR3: TGTGCCAGCAGCCGAATACCGGGAACGGAGGAGACCCAGTACTTC.

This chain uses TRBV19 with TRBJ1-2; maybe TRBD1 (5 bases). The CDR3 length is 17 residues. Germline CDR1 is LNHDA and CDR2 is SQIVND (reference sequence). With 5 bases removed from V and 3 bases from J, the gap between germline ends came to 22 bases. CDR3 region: CASSPQSSYTGDYGYTF. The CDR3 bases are TGTGCCAGTAGTCCTCAAAGCTCATACACGGGGGACTATGGCTACACCTTC.

CDR3 amino acids: CASSPGKAFF. CDR3 nucleotide sequence: TGTGCCAGCAGCCCGGGAAAAGCTTTCTTT. V is TRBV7-6 and J is TRBJ1-1; D call uncertain. V was cut by 5 bases and J by 9 bases, with 7 bases left in between. Germline V gene lookup returns CDR1 SGHVS and CDR2 FNYEAQ. The CDR3 contains 10 residues.

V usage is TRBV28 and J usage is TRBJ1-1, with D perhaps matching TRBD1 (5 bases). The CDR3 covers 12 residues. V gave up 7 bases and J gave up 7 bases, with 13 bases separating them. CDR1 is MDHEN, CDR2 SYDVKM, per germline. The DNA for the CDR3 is TGTGCCAGCACCCCCGGGGGTGTTGAAGCTTTCTTT. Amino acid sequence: CASTPGGVEAFF.

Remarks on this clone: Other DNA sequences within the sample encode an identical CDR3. The chain's CDR3 is CASRPGTEQETQYF. The CDR3, as DNA: TGTGCTAGCAGACCTGGGACAGAACAAGAGACCCAGTACTTC. V usage is TRBV12-5 and J usage is TRBJ2-5; 7 bases match TRBD1. This CDR3 is 14 amino acids long. V shed 9 bases, J shed 2 bases, and the junction held 9 bases outside the gene matches. Germline-derived CDR1 and CDR2 are LGHNT and FRNRAP.

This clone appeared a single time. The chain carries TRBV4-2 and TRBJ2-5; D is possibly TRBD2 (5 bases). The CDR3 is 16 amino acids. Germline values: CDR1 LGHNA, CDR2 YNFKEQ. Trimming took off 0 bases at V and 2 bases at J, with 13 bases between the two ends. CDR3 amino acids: CASSQDGPGYQETQYF. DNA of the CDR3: TGTGCCAGCAGCCAAGATGGGCCGGGGTATCAAGAGACCCAGTACTTC.